This TCR beta chain was captured in a study of T cell changes during pregnancy in multiple sclerosis. Losses at the gene ends were 0 bases for V and 4 bases for J; bases not matched to a gene: 3. This CDR3 spans 16 amino acids. CDR1 is MRHNA, CDR2 SNTAGT, per germline. Libraries were prepared by immunoSEQ multiplex PCR; TCRdb keeps only in-frame clonotypes and omits some of them. The sample has approximately 30,000 clones; more than 70% are singletons. The specimen comprised CD8+ T cells from peripheral blood mononuclear cells, sampled in the second trimester of pregnancy. This sequence originates from a female donor with multiple sclerosis, enrolled in a pregnancy study. V and J are TRBV6-4 and TRBJ2-1; 10 nucleotides align to TRBD2. The CDR3 DNA sequence: TGTGCCAGCAGTGACTCGATAGCGGGGGGATACAATGAGCAGTTCTTC. Its protein is CASSDSIAGGYNEQFF.